This T cell receptor beta chain was sequenced for a study of molecular identifiers for immune sequencing clone quantification. In the study overall: Naive CD8 RNA (around 20,000 or 100,000 cells) was divided into five aliquots, with four sequenced.

Sorted cell numbers of about 17,000 to 1,100,000, with 10%, 30% or 50% RNA, served as input for naive CD8 libraries. The CD8+CD4-CCR7+CD45RA+ phenotype defined the sorted naive CD8 T cells. Library preparation followed earlier protocols using designated TCR primers. From the PCR reads, TCRdb called clonotypes with MiXCR, one entry per CDR3 protein. The table includes about 500,000 distinct CDR3 sequences, about 25% detected once. The TCR sequence derives from a human donor in good health. Some libraries in this study had Jurkat cell RNA spiked in. Material: naive CD8+ T cells from blood, with Jurkat cell RNA spiked in. Subset of the sample: FACS-sorted CD8+CD4-CCR7+CD45RA+ naive T cells.

This CDR3 is CASSQGTTSAYEQYF. In DNA form, the CDR3 reads TGTGCCAGCAGCCAAGGGACGACTAGCGCCTACGAGCAGTACTTC. The J gene is TRBJ2-7, the V gene TRBV4-2; 8 positions agree with TRBD2. After removal of 1 base from V and 2 bases from J, the junction contained 4 bases not matched to a gene. CDR3 size: 15 residues. The V gene's germline CDR1 is LGHNA and CDR2 YNFKEQ.